These T cell receptor beta chains were read from a single sample in a study of identical twins. MiXCR, run by TCRdb on the 5' RACE reads, gives a single entry per CDR3 protein. This sample has hundreds of thousands of distinct CDR3 sequences, with 15% to 20% found just once. The same specimen was also included in a second study, on T cells expressing NK-cell markers.

The sample was PBMCs. The receptors stem from a woman between 18 and 29 years old in good health. Each CDR3 is given with its conserved first and last residue. Each record gives: J gene, D gene, clone size, V gene, CDR3 DNA, CDR3 protein. A D gene is named only where the DNA matches it firmly. Some rows mark clone size as missing; the rest say once, few, many or name a class of expanded clone.

j_gene: TRBJ2-7; d_gene: NA; abundance: NA; v_gene: TRBV5-6; CDR3nt: TGTGCCAGCAGCTTGTGGATAGGAGGCCACGAGCAGTACTTC; CDR3aa: CASSLWIGGHEQYF
j_gene: TRBJ2-7; d_gene: NA; abundance: NA; v_gene: TRBV18; CDR3nt: TGTGCCAGCTCACCAACAACGAGCGGCCTTGGCGAGCAGTACTTC; CDR3aa: CASSPTTSGLGEQYF
j_gene: TRBJ2-5; d_gene: TRBD1; abundance: NA; v_gene: TRBV5-4; CDR3nt: TGTGCCAGCAGCTTGGGGCAGGGGGCTATAGTTCAAGAGACCCAGTACTTC; CDR3aa: CASSLGQGAIVQETQYF
j_gene: TRBJ2-1; d_gene: TRBD1; abundance: few; v_gene: TRBV9; CDR3nt: TGTGCCAGCAGCGCGGGACAGGGTTCCTACAATGAGCAGTTCTTC; CDR3aa: CASSAGQGSYNEQFF
j_gene: TRBJ2-7; d_gene: NA; abundance: few; v_gene: TRBV20-1; CDR3nt: TGCAGTGCAAATCCAGGACAGTCTCCGACCTACGAGCAGTACTTC; CDR3aa: CSANPGQSPTYEQYF
j_gene: TRBJ1-1; d_gene: TRBD1; abundance: few; v_gene: TRBV20-1; CDR3nt: TGCAGTGCCGCGGACAGGGTCACTGAAGCTTTCTTT; CDR3aa: CSAADRVTEAFF
j_gene: TRBJ2-2; d_gene: NA; abundance: NA; v_gene: TRBV9; CDR3nt: TGTGCCAGCAGACTAGGAGGGGGAGGAACCGGGGAGCTGTTTTTT; CDR3aa: CASRLGGGGTGELFF
j_gene: TRBJ2-5; d_gene: TRBD2; abundance: NA; v_gene: TRBV5-1; CDR3nt: TGCGCCAGCTCCCAGAATTCGGGGGGTATCCAAGAGACCCAGTACTTC; CDR3aa: CASSQNSGGIQETQYF
j_gene: TRBJ2-1; d_gene: TRBD2; abundance: NA; v_gene: TRBV20-1; CDR3nt: TGCAGTGCCATAGCGGGGGGGCCCCGGGATGAGCAGTTCTTC; CDR3aa: CSAIAGGPRDEQFF
j_gene: TRBJ2-1; d_gene: NA; abundance: few; v_gene: TRBV12-3/TRBV12-4; CDR3nt: TGTGCCAGCAGTTGGGGGAGTCGCAATGAGCAGTTCTTC; CDR3aa: CASSWGSRNEQFF
j_gene: TRBJ2-1; d_gene: TRBD2; abundance: few; v_gene: TRBV20-1; CDR3nt: TGCAGTGCTCTTCCCGGGAGGATATACAATGAGCAGTTCTTC; CDR3aa: CSALPGRIYNEQFF
j_gene: TRBJ2-5; d_gene: TRBD1; abundance: many; v_gene: TRBV12-3/TRBV12-4; CDR3nt: TGTGCCAGCAGCCTCGGACAGGCAAGAGTGTGGACCCAGTACTTC; CDR3aa: CASSLGQARVWTQYF
j_gene: TRBJ1-4; d_gene: NA; abundance: few; v_gene: TRBV6-2/TRBV6-3; CDR3nt: TGTGCCAGCAGTTACTCGACCACAGCAACTAATGAAAAACTGTTTTTT; CDR3aa: CASSYSTTATNEKLFF
j_gene: TRBJ2-5; d_gene: NA; abundance: NA; v_gene: TRBV6-5; CDR3nt: TGTGCCAGCAGTTACGACTCGGAAGAGACCCAGTACTTC; CDR3aa: CASSYDSEETQYF
j_gene: TRBJ2-3; d_gene: TRBD1; abundance: NA; v_gene: TRBV11-2; CDR3nt: TGTGCCAGCAGCGTCTCCGGTAGGACAGGGGGCCGCCAAAGAACAGATACGCAGTATTTT; CDR3aa: CASSVSGRTGGRQRTDTQYF
j_gene: TRBJ2-7; d_gene: NA; abundance: few; v_gene: TRBV9; CDR3nt: TGTGCCAGCAGCGTAGAGAAACACTCCTACGAGCAGTACTTC; CDR3aa: CASSVEKHSYEQYF
j_gene: TRBJ2-1; d_gene: TRBD2; abundance: NA; v_gene: TRBV7-7; CDR3nt: TGTGCCAGCAGCTCGTCCGGGGAGGGGTTCAATGAGCAGTTCTTC; CDR3aa: CASSSSGEGFNEQFF
j_gene: TRBJ2-3; d_gene: TRBD2; abundance: many; v_gene: TRBV20-1; CDR3nt: TGCAGTGCTAGAGATCTAGCGGGAGTTGGCACAGATACGCAGTATTTT; CDR3aa: CSARDLAGVGTDTQYF
j_gene: TRBJ1-2; d_gene: NA; abundance: few; v_gene: TRBV20-1; CDR3nt: TGCAGTGCTGACTCGATGCAGGAGCCCTATGGTGGCTACACCTTC; CDR3aa: CSADSMQEPYGGYTF
j_gene: TRBJ2-1; d_gene: TRBD1; abundance: NA; v_gene: TRBV20-1; CDR3nt: TGCAGTGCTAGAGGGCCGAGACGGACAGGGATATCTCGGAAGCAGTTCTTC; CDR3aa: CSARGPRRTGISRKQFF
j_gene: TRBJ1-2; d_gene: NA; abundance: NA; v_gene: TRBV4-3; CDR3nt: TGCGCCAGCAGCCAAAGCCTTATTCTGCAGGGTGTGTTCTATGGCTACACCTTC; CDR3aa: CASSQSLILQGVFYGYTF
j_gene: TRBJ2-1; d_gene: NA; abundance: NA; v_gene: TRBV10-3; CDR3nt: TGTGCCACCGAAGGGCAGTCCAATGAGCAGTTCTTC; CDR3aa: CATEGQSNEQFF
j_gene: TRBJ1-1; d_gene: NA; abundance: NA; v_gene: TRBV10-3; CDR3nt: TGTGCCATCAGTGAAGGGGGGGTGAGCACTGAAGCTTTCTTT; CDR3aa: CAISEGGVSTEAFF
j_gene: TRBJ1-1; d_gene: NA; abundance: few; v_gene: TRBV10-3; CDR3nt: TGTGCCATCACCCTTACCGGCAGGGCCGAGAACACTGAAGCTTTCTTT; CDR3aa: CAITLTGRAENTEAFF
j_gene: TRBJ2-5; d_gene: TRBD2; abundance: few; v_gene: TRBV5-1; CDR3nt: TGCGCCAGCAGCTTGGCGACTAGCGGGGGGGCCTGGGAGACCCAGTACTTC; CDR3aa: CASSLATSGGAWETQYF
j_gene: TRBJ2-3; d_gene: TRBD2; abundance: few; v_gene: TRBV9; CDR3nt: TGTGCCAGCAGCGGATCTATAGAGGCTAGCGGGTTCACAGATACGCAGTATTTT; CDR3aa: CASSGSIEASGFTDTQYF
j_gene: TRBJ2-1; d_gene: TRBD1; abundance: NA; v_gene: TRBV30; CDR3nt: TGTGCCTGGAGTTCACAGGGGCTCGGTGAGCAGTTCTTC; CDR3aa: CAWSSQGLGEQFF
j_gene: TRBJ2-3; d_gene: NA; abundance: NA; v_gene: TRBV6-1; CDR3nt: TGTGCCAGTACAGGGTCTAGCACAGATACGCAGTATTTT; CDR3aa: CASTGSSTDTQYF
j_gene: TRBJ1-1; d_gene: NA; abundance: once; v_gene: TRBV30; CDR3nt: TGTGCCTGGAGTGCAGGGTTGAGCACTGAAGCTTTCTTT; CDR3aa: CAWSAGLSTEAFF
j_gene: TRBJ2-3; d_gene: TRBD1; abundance: NA; v_gene: TRBV7-8; CDR3nt: TGTGCCAGCAGCTTCCGCGACAGGGCGGCACTAGGGAGCACAGATACGCAGTATTTT; CDR3aa: CASSFRDRAALGSTDTQYF
j_gene: TRBJ2-4; d_gene: TRBD1; abundance: NA; v_gene: TRBV12-3/TRBV12-4; CDR3nt: TGTGCCAGCAGTCCCACAGGGGTAGCCAAAAACATTCAGTACTTC; CDR3aa: CASSPTGVAKNIQYF
j_gene: TRBJ2-1; d_gene: TRBD2; abundance: NA; v_gene: TRBV20-1; CDR3nt: TGCAGTGCTTCCAAAGCGGGGTCAAGCTCCTACAATGAGCAGTTCTTC; CDR3aa: CSASKAGSSSYNEQFF
j_gene: TRBJ2-1; d_gene: NA; abundance: NA; v_gene: TRBV5-6; CDR3nt: TGTGCCAGCAGCCGGACTCGCGCTTCCTACAATGAGCAGTTCTTC; CDR3aa: CASSRTRASYNEQFF
j_gene: TRBJ2-1; d_gene: NA; abundance: NA; v_gene: TRBV10-3; CDR3nt: TGTGCCATCAGGCGGGGACAATACAATGAGCAGTTCTTT; CDR3aa: CAIRRGQYNEQFF
j_gene: TRBJ2-7; d_gene: NA; abundance: NA; v_gene: TRBV27; CDR3nt: TGTGCCAGCACCCCGGCCCCGGGGCGAGGGAAGGGCTTTTACGAGCAGTACTTC; CDR3aa: CASTPAPGRGKGFYEQYF
j_gene: TRBJ2-1; d_gene: NA; abundance: few; v_gene: TRBV29-1; CDR3nt: TGCAGCGGAGAACCCCCCAATGCCAATGAGCAGTTCTTC; CDR3aa: CSGEPPNANEQFF
j_gene: TRBJ2-1; d_gene: TRBD2; abundance: few; v_gene: TRBV12-3/TRBV12-4; CDR3nt: TGTGCCAGCAGTCCACCAGCGGGGTCCTACAATGAGCAGTTCTTC; CDR3aa: CASSPPAGSYNEQFF
j_gene: TRBJ2-2; d_gene: NA; abundance: NA; v_gene: TRBV7-2; CDR3nt: TGTGCCAGCAGCTTAAACTATCACACCGGGGAGCTGTTTTTT; CDR3aa: CASSLNYHTGELFF
j_gene: TRBJ2-7; d_gene: NA; abundance: few; v_gene: TRBV6-1; CDR3nt: TGTGCCAGCAGTGAAACGAGGTCTGGGGAGCAGTACTTC; CDR3aa: CASSETRSGEQYF
j_gene: TRBJ2-7; d_gene: NA; abundance: NA; v_gene: TRBV9; CDR3nt: TGTGCCAGCAGCGTAGAGCAGGGCCTGACGGGCGAGCAGTACTTC; CDR3aa: CASSVEQGLTGEQYF
j_gene: TRBJ2-3; d_gene: TRBD2; abundance: NA; v_gene: TRBV29-1; CDR3nt: TGCAGCGTTGGCCTAGCGGGAGTGGGAGATACGCAGTATTTT; CDR3aa: CSVGLAGVGDTQYF
j_gene: TRBJ1-1; d_gene: NA; abundance: many; v_gene: TRBV7-9; CDR3nt: TGTGCCAGCAGCTACGATGGGACGGGTGGAGCTTTCTTT; CDR3aa: CASSYDGTGGAFF
j_gene: TRBJ2-7; d_gene: TRBD1; abundance: NA; v_gene: TRBV29-1; CDR3nt: TGCAGCGCCCGGGGACAGGGCACCTACGAGCAGTACTTC; CDR3aa: CSARGQGTYEQYF
j_gene: TRBJ2-1; d_gene: NA; abundance: few; v_gene: TRBV7-2; CDR3nt: TGTGCCAGCAGCTTGGCGGGGTACTCCTACAATGAGCAGTTCTTC; CDR3aa: CASSLAGYSYNEQFF
j_gene: TRBJ2-1; d_gene: NA; abundance: NA; v_gene: TRBV6-1; CDR3nt: TGTGCCAGCAGTAAGCGGACGGTTGCCTACAATGAGCAGTTCTTC; CDR3aa: CASSKRTVAYNEQFF
j_gene: TRBJ1-5; d_gene: NA; abundance: NA; v_gene: TRBV18; CDR3nt: TGTGCCAGCTCACCAGGCGGGGGCGGTCAGCCCCAGCATTTT; CDR3aa: CASSPGGGGQPQHF
j_gene: TRBJ2-7; d_gene: NA; abundance: few; v_gene: TRBV7-2; CDR3nt: TGTGCCAGCAGCTTAGCTTGGCAGACCTACGAGCAGTACTTC; CDR3aa: CASSLAWQTYEQYF
j_gene: TRBJ2-7; d_gene: NA; abundance: NA; v_gene: TRBV6-2/TRBV6-3; CDR3nt: TGTGCCAGCAGACGGAGGGGAGAAAGCTACGAGCAGTACTTC; CDR3aa: CASRRRGESYEQYF
j_gene: TRBJ2-7; d_gene: NA; abundance: few; v_gene: TRBV5-1; CDR3nt: TGCGCCAGCAGCTCATTGGACATTACCTACGAGCAGTACTTC; CDR3aa: CASSSLDITYEQYF
j_gene: TRBJ2-1; d_gene: TRBD2; abundance: NA; v_gene: TRBV7-2; CDR3nt: TGTGCCAGCAGATCGCTAGCGGGAGCCAATGAGCAGTTCTTC; CDR3aa: CASRSLAGANEQFF
j_gene: TRBJ1-1; d_gene: NA; abundance: NA; v_gene: TRBV6-5; CDR3nt: TGTGCCAGCAGTTACTCGTCGGGAGTCGGTCAAAGTCGAGCTTTCTTT; CDR3aa: CASSYSSGVGQSRAFF
j_gene: TRBJ2-5; d_gene: NA; abundance: few; v_gene: TRBV29-1; CDR3nt: TGCAGCGTCTTAAGCCCGGACATCCTCCAAGAGACCCAGTACTTC; CDR3aa: CSVLSPDILQETQYF
j_gene: TRBJ2-3; d_gene: TRBD2; abundance: NA; v_gene: TRBV20-1; CDR3nt: TGCAGTGGAAATAGCGGGAGGGCCGGAGATACGCAGTATTTT; CDR3aa: CSGNSGRAGDTQYF
j_gene: TRBJ1-1; d_gene: NA; abundance: few; v_gene: TRBV20-1; CDR3nt: TGCAGTGCTAGAATTGATATGAACACTGAAGCTTTCTTT; CDR3aa: CSARIDMNTEAFF